This TCR beta chain was captured in a study of blood T cell repertoires in COVID-19. J was trimmed by 5 bases and V by 1 base; bases with no gene match: 8. This CDR3 contains 17 residues. Germline CDR1 and CDR2: SGHVS and FNYEAQ. The method was immunoSEQ multiplex PCR; TCRdb's version includes in-frame clones alone and lacks a portion of them. The sample lists around 85,000 clones; 90% were seen once. The TCR sequence derives from a woman of 80 years or more with active or convalescent COVID-19. Material for sequencing was peripheral blood. The chain links TRBV7-6 to TRBJ2-5; 12 bases map to TRBD1. This chain's CDR3 is CASSLGQGQGAGETQYF. The DNA of the CDR3 is TGTGCCAGCAGCTTAGGCCAGGGACAGGGGGCTGGGGAGACCCAGTACTTC.